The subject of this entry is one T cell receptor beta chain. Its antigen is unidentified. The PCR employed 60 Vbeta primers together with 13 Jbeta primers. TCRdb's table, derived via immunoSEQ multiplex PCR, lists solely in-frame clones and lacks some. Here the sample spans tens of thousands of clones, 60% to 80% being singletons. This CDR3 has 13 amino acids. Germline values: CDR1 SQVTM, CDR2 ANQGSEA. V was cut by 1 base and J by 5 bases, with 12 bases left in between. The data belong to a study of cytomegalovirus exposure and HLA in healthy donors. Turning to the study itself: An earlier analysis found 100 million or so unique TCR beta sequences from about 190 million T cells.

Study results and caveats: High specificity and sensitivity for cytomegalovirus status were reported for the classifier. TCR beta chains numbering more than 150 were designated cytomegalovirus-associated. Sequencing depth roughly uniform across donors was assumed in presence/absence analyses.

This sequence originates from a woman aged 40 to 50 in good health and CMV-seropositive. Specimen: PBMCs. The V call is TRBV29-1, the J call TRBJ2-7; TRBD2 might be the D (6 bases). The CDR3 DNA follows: TGCAGCGTTGAAGGGGCAGGGAGGAACGAGCAGTACTTC. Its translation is CSVEGAGRNEQYF.